The rows below give T cell receptor beta chains drawn from one sample of a study of blood T cell repertoires in COVID-19. This table comes from immunoSEQ multiplex PCR, and its TCRdb copy is limited to in-frame clones, with some not included. Of approximately 74,000 clones in the sample, roughly 80% are singletons; the top ten hold around 4.8%. Input material: peripheral blood. The receptors originated from a woman older than 75 with active or convalescent COVID-19. The CDR3 runs from the conserved cysteine through the conserved F or W. Each record gives: V gene, clone size, J gene, D gene, CDR3 protein, CDR3 DNA. A D gene is named only where the DNA matches it firmly. Where a row states a size, it is once, few, many or the class of an expanded clone; other rows omit it.

v_call: TRBV5-1; clone_size: -; j_call: TRBJ2-1; d_call: TRBD1; cdr3_aa: CASSRDSHYNEQFF; cdr3_nt: TGCGCCAGCAGCCGGGACAGCCATTACAATGAGCAGTTCTTC
v_call: TRBV2; clone_size: -; j_call: TRBJ1-1; d_call: -; cdr3_aa: CASSNRVPAEAFF; cdr3_nt: TGTGCCAGCAGTAACAGGGTCCCAGCGGAAGCTTTCTTT
v_call: TRBV6-2/TRBV6-3; clone_size: -; j_call: TRBJ1-2; d_call: TRBD1; cdr3_aa: CASSSWTGAHSYGYTF; cdr3_nt: TGTGCCAGCAGTTCCTGGACAGGGGCGCACTCCTATGGCTACACCTTC
v_call: TRBV24-1; clone_size: once; j_call: TRBJ2-3; d_call: -; cdr3_aa: CATSDPRGTDTQYF; cdr3_nt: TGTGCCACCAGTGACCCCCGCGGCACAGATACGCAGTATTTT
v_call: TRBV6-5; clone_size: few; j_call: TRBJ1-2; d_call: -; cdr3_aa: CASSISRGAGYGYTF; cdr3_nt: TGTGCCAGCAGCATCTCTAGGGGCGCGGGATATGGCTACACCTTC
v_call: TRBV19; clone_size: -; j_call: TRBJ2-2; d_call: -; cdr3_aa: CASSKNLGTANTGELFF; cdr3_nt: TGTGCCAGTAGTAAAAACCTCGGGACTGCGAACACCGGGGAGCTGTTTTTT
v_call: TRBV7-8; clone_size: -; j_call: TRBJ1-3; d_call: -; cdr3_aa: CASSLEYRVSGNTIYF; cdr3_nt: TGTGCCAGCAGCTTAGAATATCGGGTCTCTGGAAACACCATATATTTT
v_call: TRBV10-1; clone_size: -; j_call: TRBJ2-7; d_call: -; cdr3_aa: CASSLGGPSEQYF; cdr3_nt: TGCGCCAGCAGCCTAGGGGGTCCCTCCGAGCAGTACTTC
v_call: TRBV5-6; clone_size: -; j_call: TRBJ2-5; d_call: TRBD2; cdr3_aa: CASSFSSGGRYQETQYF; cdr3_nt: TGTGCCAGCAGTTTCTCTAGCGGGGGGAGGTACCAAGAGACCCAGTACTTC
v_call: TRBV29-1; clone_size: once; j_call: TRBJ1-2; d_call: -; cdr3_aa: CSVDMAGAANYGYTF; cdr3_nt: TGCAGCGTTGATATGGCGGGGGCAGCTAACTATGGCTACACCTTC
v_call: TRBV7-3; clone_size: -; j_call: TRBJ2-5; d_call: TRBD2; cdr3_aa: CASSRLTSGGQETQYF; cdr3_nt: TGTGCCAGCAGCCGATTGACTAGCGGGGGGCAAGAGACCCAGTACTTC
v_call: TRBV19; clone_size: -; j_call: TRBJ2-2; d_call: -; cdr3_aa: CAAQPGANTGELFF; cdr3_nt: TGTGCCGCGCAACCCGGTGCCAACACCGGGGAGCTGTTTTTT
v_call: TRBV6-2/TRBV6-3; clone_size: -; j_call: TRBJ1-1; d_call: TRBD1; cdr3_aa: CASSYKGAGTEAFF; cdr3_nt: TGTGCCAGCAGTTACAAGGGGGCTGGCACTGAAGCTTTCTTT
v_call: TRBV19; clone_size: -; j_call: TRBJ1-1; d_call: TRBD1; cdr3_aa: CASQYRQGDSTEAFF; cdr3_nt: TGTGCCAGCCAATATCGTCAGGGGGATAGCACTGAAGCTTTCTTT
v_call: TRBV9; clone_size: -; j_call: TRBJ2-1; d_call: -; cdr3_aa: CASSALGEGEQFF; cdr3_nt: TGTGCCAGCAGTGCCCTAGGGGAAGGTGAGCAGTTCTTC